Sequencing of this T cell receptor (beta chain) was carried out in a study of blood T cell repertoires in COVID-19. Study as a whole: COVID-19 samples, acute and convalescent, were from the United States, Italy and Spain.

Trimming removed 0 bases at V and 5 bases at J, with 13 bases between. CDR3 length: 15 residues. Germline V gene sequence: CDR1 LGHDT, CDR2 YNNKEL (reference sequence). In the original analysis: Estimation of nucleated cell counts was performed using reference gene primer amplification. This table comes from immunoSEQ multiplex PCR, and its TCRdb copy is limited to in-frame clones, with some not included. Clonal size and the V and J genes are those of that table, whereas D and trimming came from the DNA. The sample lists about 250,000 clones, approximately 85% occurring once. The gene calls are TRBV3-1 (or the pseudogene TRBV3-2) and TRBJ1-1, with D perhaps matching TRBD1 (6 bases). Sequencing input: PBMCs or T cells enriched from blood (not recorded which). This sequence was found in a woman aged 45 to 65 with acute COVID-19. In nucleotides, the CDR3 is TGTGCCAGCAGCCAAGATACAGGGCTCGGAACTGAAGCTTTCTTT. It specifies CASSQDTGLGTEAFF.